The 5 T cell receptor beta chains listed next were all sequenced from one sample in a study of blood T cell repertoires in COVID-19. Method: immunoSEQ multiplex PCR; TCRdb's copy keeps in-frame clones and lacks some. The sample lists approximately 110,000 clones, about 88% occurring once. Sequences were obtained from peripheral blood. These TCRs come from a man aged 35 to 55 with acute or convalescent COVID-19.

The chain couples TRBV7-6 to TRBJ1-2; 7 bases agree with TRBD1. The CDR3 is made up of 13 amino acids. The V and J ends lost 1 base and 8 bases, in that order; junction bases with no gene match: 4. Germline CDR1 is SGHVS and CDR2 is FNYEAQ. The CDR3 DNA reads as TGTGCCAGCAGCTTAGGTCAGGGGGAGGGCTACACCTTC. Encoded protein: CASSLGQGEGYTF.

The chain employs TRBV5-1 and TRBJ2-1, with 8 bases identical to TRBD2. CDR3 length equals 14 residues. Germline loops: CDR1 SGHRS, CDR2 YFSETQ. V trimming: 5 bases; J trimming: 4 bases; junction bases outside the gene matches: 5. CDR3 amino acids: CASRAGDYYNEQFF. CDR3 DNA sequence: TGCGCCAGCAGAGCGGGGGATTATTACAATGAGCAGTTCTTC.

The J gene is TRBJ1-4, the V gene TRBV6-1; D unclear. Germline CDR1 MNHNS, CDR2 SASEGT. Trimming pared 2 bases from V and 7 bases from J, leaving 11 bases between. CDR3 length equals 14 residues. This CDR3 is CASSEKRSFEKLFF. CDR3 DNA: TGTGCCAGCAGTGAAAAGCGTAGCTTTGAAAAACTGTTTTTT.

The chain carries TRBV3-1 (or the pseudogene TRBV3-2) and TRBJ1-3, with 7 positions matching TRBD1. Germline lookup yields CDR1 LGHDT and CDR2 YNNKEL (reference sequence). The CDR3 length is 17 residues. V lost 4 bases and J lost 0; bases outside the gene matches: 9. CDR3 protein: CASSLGTVLSSGNTIYF. The CDR3 region has the DNA TGTGCCAGCAGCCTGGGGACAGTCTTAAGCTCTGGAAACACCATATATTTT.

The chain is built from TRBV11-2 and TRBJ1-1, with a possible D match to TRBD1 (6 bases). Trimming took off 5 bases at V and 9 bases at J, with 13 bases between the two ends. This CDR3 region has 12 residues. Germline V gene data show CDR1 as SGHAT and CDR2 as FQNNGV. The CDR3 sequence is CASSKQGLQAFF. The DNA for the CDR3 is TGTGCCAGCAGCAAACAGGGTTTACAAGCTTTCTTT.